Reported below is one T cell receptor beta chain. The data originate from a study of T cell changes during pregnancy in multiple sclerosis. Data came from immunoSEQ multiplex PCR; TCRdb stores just in-frame clones and leaves some out. The table has under 65,000 clones, roughly 90% seen once. V gave up 2 bases and J gave up 0 bases; unmatched junction bases: 5. Germline V gene data show CDR1 as ENHRY and CDR2 as SYGVKD. The CDR3 covers 16 residues. Sequenced material: peripheral blood, taken in the first trimester of pregnancy. This rearrangement joins TRBV10-3 to TRBJ2-3; 7 positions agree with TRBD2. This TCR derives from a female donor in good health, enrolled as a control in a pregnancy study. CDR3 region: CAISEGFSGSTDTQYF. The CDR3 bases are TGTGCCATCAGTGAGGGGTTTAGCGGGAGCACAGATACGCAGTATTTT.